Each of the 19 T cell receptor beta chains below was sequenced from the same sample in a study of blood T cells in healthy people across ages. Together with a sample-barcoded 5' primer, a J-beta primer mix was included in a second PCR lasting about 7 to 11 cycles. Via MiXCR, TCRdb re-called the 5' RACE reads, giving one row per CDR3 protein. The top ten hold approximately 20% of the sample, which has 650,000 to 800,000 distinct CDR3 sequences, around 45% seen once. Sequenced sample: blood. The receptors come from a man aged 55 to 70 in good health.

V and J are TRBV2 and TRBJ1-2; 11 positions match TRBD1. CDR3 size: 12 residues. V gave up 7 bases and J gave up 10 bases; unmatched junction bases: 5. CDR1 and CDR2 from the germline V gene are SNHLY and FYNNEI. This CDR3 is CASTVDRGLYTF. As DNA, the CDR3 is TGTGCCAGCACCGTGGACAGGGGGCTCTACACCTTC.

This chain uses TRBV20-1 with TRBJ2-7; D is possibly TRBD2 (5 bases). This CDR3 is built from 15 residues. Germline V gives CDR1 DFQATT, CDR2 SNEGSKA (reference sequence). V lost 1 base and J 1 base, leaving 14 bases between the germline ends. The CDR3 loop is CSARAGPGKSYEQYF. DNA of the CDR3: TGCAGTGCTAGAGCCGGGCCGGGGAAGTCCTACGAGCAGTACTTC.

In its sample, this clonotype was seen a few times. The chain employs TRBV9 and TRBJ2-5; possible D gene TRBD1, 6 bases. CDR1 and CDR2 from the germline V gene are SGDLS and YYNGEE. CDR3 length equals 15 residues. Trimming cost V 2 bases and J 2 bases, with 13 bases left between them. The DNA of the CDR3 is TGTGCCAGCAGCGTCTCCGGGACACCTCAAGAGACCCAGTACTTC. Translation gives CASSVSGTPQETQYF.

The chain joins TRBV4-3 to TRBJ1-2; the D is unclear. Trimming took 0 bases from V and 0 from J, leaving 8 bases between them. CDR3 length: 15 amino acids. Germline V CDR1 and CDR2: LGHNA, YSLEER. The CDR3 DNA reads TGCGCCAGCAGCCAAGATCGGAGGGCTAACTATGGCTACACCTTC. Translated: CASSQDRRANYGYTF.

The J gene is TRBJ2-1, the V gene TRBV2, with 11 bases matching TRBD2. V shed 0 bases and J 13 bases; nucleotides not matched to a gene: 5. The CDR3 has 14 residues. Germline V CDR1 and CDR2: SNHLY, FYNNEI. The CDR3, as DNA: TGTGCCAGCAGTGAAGCGGTAGCGGGGGGGCTTCAGTTCTTC. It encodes CASSEAVAGGLQFF.

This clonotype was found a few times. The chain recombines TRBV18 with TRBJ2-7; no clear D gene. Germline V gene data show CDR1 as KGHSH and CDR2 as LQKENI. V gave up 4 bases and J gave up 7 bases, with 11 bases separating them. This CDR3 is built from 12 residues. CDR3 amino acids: CASSHYSGEQYF. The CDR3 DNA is TGTGCCAGCTCACATTACTCAGGAGAGCAGTACTTC.

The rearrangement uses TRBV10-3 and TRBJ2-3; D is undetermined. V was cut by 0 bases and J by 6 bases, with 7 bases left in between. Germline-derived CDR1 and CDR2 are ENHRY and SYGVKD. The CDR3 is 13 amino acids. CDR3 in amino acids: CAISESPRDTQYF. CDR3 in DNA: TGTGCCATCAGTGAGTCCCCCAGGGATACGCAGTATTTT.

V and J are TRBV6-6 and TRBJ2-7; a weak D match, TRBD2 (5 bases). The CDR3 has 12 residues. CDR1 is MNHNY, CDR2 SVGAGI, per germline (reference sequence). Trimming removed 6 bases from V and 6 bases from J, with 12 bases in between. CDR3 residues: CASRTSEGEQYF. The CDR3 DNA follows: TGTGCCAGCAGGACCTCCGAGGGCGAGCAGTACTTC.

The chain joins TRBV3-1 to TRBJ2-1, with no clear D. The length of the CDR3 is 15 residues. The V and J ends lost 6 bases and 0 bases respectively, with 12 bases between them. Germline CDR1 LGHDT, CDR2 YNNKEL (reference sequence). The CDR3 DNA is TGTGCCAGCAGTCGGGCAGGCTTCTCCTACAATGAGCAGTTCTTC. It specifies CASSRAGFSYNEQFF.

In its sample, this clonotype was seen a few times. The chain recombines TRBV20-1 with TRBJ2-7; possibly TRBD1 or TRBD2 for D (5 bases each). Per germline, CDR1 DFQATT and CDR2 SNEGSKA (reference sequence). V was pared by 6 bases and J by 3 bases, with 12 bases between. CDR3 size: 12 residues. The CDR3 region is CSATGAFYEQYF. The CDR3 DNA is TGCAGTGCCACCGGGGCCTTCTACGAGCAGTACTTC.

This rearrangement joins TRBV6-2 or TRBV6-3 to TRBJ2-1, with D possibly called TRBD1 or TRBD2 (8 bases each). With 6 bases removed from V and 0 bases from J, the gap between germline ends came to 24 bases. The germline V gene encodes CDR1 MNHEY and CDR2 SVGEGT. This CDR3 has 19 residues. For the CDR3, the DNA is TGTGCCAGCAGGGGATTCATTAGCGGGACAGGTCCCTCCTACAATGAGCAGTTCTTC. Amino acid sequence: CASRGFISGTGPSYNEQFF.

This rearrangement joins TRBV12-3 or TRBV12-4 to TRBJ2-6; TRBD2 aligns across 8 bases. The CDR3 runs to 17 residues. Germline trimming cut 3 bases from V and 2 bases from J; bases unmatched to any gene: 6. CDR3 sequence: CASSFPAGGTGANVLTF. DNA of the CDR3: TGTGCCAGCAGTTTTCCTGCGGGGGGCACTGGGGCCAACGTCCTGACTTTC.

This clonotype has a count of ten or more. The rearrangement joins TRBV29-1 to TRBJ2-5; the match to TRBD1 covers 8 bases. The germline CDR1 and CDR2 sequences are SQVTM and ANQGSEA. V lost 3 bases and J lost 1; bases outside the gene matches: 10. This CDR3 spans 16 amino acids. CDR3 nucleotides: TGCAGCGTTGACCGTCAGGGGGCGGGTTCCCAAGAGACCCAGTACTTC. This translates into CSVDRQGAGSQETQYF.

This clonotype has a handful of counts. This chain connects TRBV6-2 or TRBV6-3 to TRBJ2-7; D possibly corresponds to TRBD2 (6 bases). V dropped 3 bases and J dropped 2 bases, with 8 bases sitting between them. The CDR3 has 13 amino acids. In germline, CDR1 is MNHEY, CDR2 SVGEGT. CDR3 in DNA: TGTGCCAGCAGTTATGCGGGGACCTACGAGCAGTACTTC. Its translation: CASSYAGTYEQYF.

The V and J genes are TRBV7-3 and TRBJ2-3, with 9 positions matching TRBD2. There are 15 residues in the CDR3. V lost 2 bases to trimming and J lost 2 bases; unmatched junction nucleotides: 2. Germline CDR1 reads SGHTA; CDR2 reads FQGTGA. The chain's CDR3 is CASSLQRGDTDTQYF. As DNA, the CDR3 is TGTGCCAGCAGCTTACAGCGGGGGGACACAGATACGCAGTATTTT.

CDR3 sequence reads: CASSLSSTGNNSPLHF. In DNA form, the CDR3 reads TGTGCCAGCAGTTTATCTTCGACAGGGAATAATTCACCCCTCCACTTT. The chain uses TRBV27 and TRBJ1-6; TRBD1 matches at 7 bases. The V and J ends lost 0 bases and 5 bases, in that order; junction bases with no gene match: 4. Germline V gene lookup returns CDR1 MNHEY and CDR2 SMNVEV (reference sequence). This CDR3 has 16 residues.

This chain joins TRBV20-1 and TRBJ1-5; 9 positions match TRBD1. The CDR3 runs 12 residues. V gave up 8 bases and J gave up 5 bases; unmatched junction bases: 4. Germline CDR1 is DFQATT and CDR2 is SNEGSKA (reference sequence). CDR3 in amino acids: CSTRTGDQPQHF. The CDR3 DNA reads TGCAGTACGAGGACAGGGGATCAGCCCCAGCATTTT.

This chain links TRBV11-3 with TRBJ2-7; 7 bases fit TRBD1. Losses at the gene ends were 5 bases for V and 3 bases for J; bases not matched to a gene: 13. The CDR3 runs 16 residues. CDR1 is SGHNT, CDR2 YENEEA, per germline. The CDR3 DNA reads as TGTGCCAGCAGCGGCCTTGGGGGACAGTCCTTCTACGAGCAGTACTTC. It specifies CASSGLGGQSFYEQYF.

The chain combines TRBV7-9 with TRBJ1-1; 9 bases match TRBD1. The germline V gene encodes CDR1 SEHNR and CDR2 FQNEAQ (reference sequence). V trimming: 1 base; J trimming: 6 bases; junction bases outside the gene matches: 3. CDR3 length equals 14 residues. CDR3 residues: CASSLDWDRAEAFF. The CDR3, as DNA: TGTGCCAGCAGCTTAGATTGGGACAGGGCTGAAGCTTTCTTT.